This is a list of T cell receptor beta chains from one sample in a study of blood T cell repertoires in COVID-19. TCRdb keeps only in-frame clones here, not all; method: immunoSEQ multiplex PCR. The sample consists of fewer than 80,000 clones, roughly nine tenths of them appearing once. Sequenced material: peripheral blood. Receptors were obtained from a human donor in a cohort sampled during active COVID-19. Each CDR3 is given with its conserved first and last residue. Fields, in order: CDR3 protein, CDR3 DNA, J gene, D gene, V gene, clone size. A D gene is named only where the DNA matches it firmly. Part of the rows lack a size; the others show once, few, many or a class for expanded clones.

CASRFGALLAGPLYEQYF,TGCGCCAGCAGGTTCGGAGCCCTACTAGCGGGACCTCTCTACGAGCAGTACTTC,TRBJ2-7,TRBD2,TRBV10-1,few
CASSHDRDRGLGEQYF,TGTGCCAGCAGTCACGACCGGGACAGGGGGCTTGGAGAGCAGTACTTC,TRBJ2-7,TRBD1,TRBV27,-
CASRTGDTQYF,TGTGCCAGCAGAACAGGTGATACGCAGTATTTT,TRBJ2-3,-,TRBV11-2,-
CASSFTRDRGGNTIYF,TGTGCCAGCAGCTTCACCCGGGACAGGGGGGGAAACACCATATATTTT,TRBJ1-3,TRBD1,TRBV7-2,-
CASSAQAGIRADTQYF,TGTGCCAGCAGCGCACAAGCGGGGATTCGGGCAGATACGCAGTATTTT,TRBJ2-3,TRBD2,TRBV7-2,-
CASSQVLRDGYTF,TGCGCCAGCAGCCAAGTTTTGAGGGATGGCTACACCTTC,TRBJ1-2,-,TRBV4-3,-
CASWDRPRGTIYF,TGTGCCAGCTGGGACAGGCCCCGCGGGACCATATATTTT,TRBJ1-3,TRBD1,TRBV19,-
CATRQGSYEQYF,TGTGCCACCCGACAGGGGTCCTACGAGCAGTACTTC,TRBJ2-7,TRBD1,TRBV10-3,-
CASLSGTRFTEAFF,TGTGCCAGCCTGAGCGGGACAAGGTTCACTGAAGCTTTCTTT,TRBJ1-1,-,TRBV19,-
CASSFSGEKLFF,TGCGCCAGCAGCTTTTCGGGTGAAAAACTGTTTTTT,TRBJ1-4,-,TRBV5-1,-
CASSPHSGISYEQYF,TGTGCCAGCTCACCACATTCGGGGATCTCCTACGAGCAGTACTTC,TRBJ2-7,-,TRBV18,-
CASSHDFWTGGTDTQYF,TGTGCCAGCAGCCACGATTTCTGGACAGGTGGCACAGATACGCAGTATTTT,TRBJ2-3,TRBD1,TRBV3-1/TRBV3-2,-
CASSVGPGLEETQYF,TGTGCCAGCAGCGTAGGTCCGGGACTAGAAGAGACCCAGTACTTC,TRBJ2-5,TRBD2,TRBV9,-
CASSFSFNTEAFF,TGTGCCAGCAGCTTTTCCTTTAACACTGAAGCTTTCTTT,TRBJ1-1,-,TRBV7-2,-
CASSLGGSRDEQFF,TGTGCCAGCAGCTTAGGCGGGAGCAGGGATGAGCAGTTCTTC,TRBJ2-1,TRBD2,TRBV7-9,-
CASSLGSVGTDTQYF,TGTGCCAGCAGCTTAGGGAGCGTTGGGACAGATACGCAGTATTTT,TRBJ2-3,-,TRBV7-2,-
CAWIHRNTEAFF,TGTGCCTGGATACATCGGAACACTGAAGCTTTCTTT,TRBJ1-1,-,TRBV30,-
CAWDRPVTDTQYF,TGTGCCTGGGACAGACCAGTCACAGATACGCAGTATTTT,TRBJ2-3,-,TRBV30,-
CASSLWAQGVKAETQYF,TGTGCCAGCAGCTTGTGGGCCCAAGGGGTCAAGGCGGAGACCCAGTACTTC,TRBJ2-5,-,TRBV5-4,-
CASSLRTENTEAFF,TGTGCCAGTAGTCTACGGACAGAGAACACTGAAGCTTTCTTT,TRBJ1-1,-,TRBV19,-
CASSARGHLAPLHF,TGTGCCAGCAGCGCTCGGGGACACCTCGCCCCCCTCCACTTT,TRBJ1-6,-,TRBV5-6,-
CASNDRRYNYGYTF,TGTGCCAGCAACGACAGACGTTATAACTATGGCTACACCTTC,TRBJ1-2,-,TRBV19,-
CASSRGWAQETQYF,TGTGCCAGCAGCCGGGGGTGGGCCCAAGAGACCCAGTACTTC,TRBJ2-5,-,TRBV7-2,-
CASSSSGGAWEQFF,TGTGCCAGCAGTAGTAGCGGGGGGGCCTGGGAGCAGTTCTTC,TRBJ2-1,TRBD2,TRBV6-5,-
CASSEGQGANYGYTF,TGTGCCAGCAGTGAGGGACAAGGGGCCAACTATGGCTACACCTTC,TRBJ1-2,-,TRBV2,-
CASSQMTGSTGELFF,TGCGCCAGCAGCCAAATGACAGGGTCCACCGGGGAGCTGTTTTTT,TRBJ2-2,TRBD1,TRBV4-3,-
CARGTSGSDTDTQYF,TGTGCCAGGGGGACTAGCGGGAGTGACACAGATACGCAGTATTTT,TRBJ2-3,TRBD2,TRBV2,-
CASSQAVGNTIYF,TGTGCCAGCAGCCAAGCGGTTGGAAACACCATATATTTT,TRBJ1-3,-,TRBV3-1/TRBV3-2,-
CASSVRGGALQETQYF,TGTGCCAGCAGTGTTCGGGGCGGGGCCCTTCAAGAGACCCAGTACTTC,TRBJ2-5,-,TRBV6-1,-
CASGSDTSYEQYF,TGTGCTAGTGGCTCGGACACCTCCTACGAGCAGTACTTC,TRBJ2-7,-,TRBV12-5,-
CASSRVASGELFF,TGTGCCAGCAGCCGAGTAGCATCCGGGGAGCTGTTTTTT,TRBJ2-2,-,TRBV7-9,once
CASSPGTAAGNTIYF,TGTGCCAGCAGTCCCGGGACAGCGGCTGGAAACACCATATATTTT,TRBJ1-3,TRBD1,TRBV6-6,-
CASSFAKGACLAGAYEQYF,-,TRBJ2-7,-,TRBV12-1,once
CATSDSTIPNEKLFF,TGTGCCACCAGTGATTCTACTATCCCGAATGAAAAACTGTTTTTT,TRBJ1-4,-,TRBV24-1,-